This T cell receptor (beta chain) originates from a study of cytomegalovirus exposure and HLA in healthy donors. Study-wide results and caveats: Investigators reported under 200 TCR beta chains as tied to cytomegalovirus. Reported performance of the classifier showed diagnosis of cytomegalovirus status with high specificity and sensitivity. The tendency of first-cohort TCR clusters to co-occur in the roughly 130 validation repertoires was the finding of a later analysis.

Note on this clone: The target antigen is unknown.

Sequencing used immunoSEQ multiplex PCR; TCRdb keeps in-frame clones, though not all of them. The data hold roughly 120,000 clones, with roughly 93% observed a single time. The clonotype was recovered from a woman in her late teens or twenties in good health and CMV-seronegative. Sequencing was carried out using PBMCs.

The CDR3 bases are TGTGCCAGCAGCTTAGCCGACAGGTCCGGGGAGCTGTTTTTT. This translates into CASSLADRSGELFF. The chain recombines TRBV7-2 with TRBJ2-2; possibly TRBD1 for D (6 bases). The CDR3 is 14 residues long. CDR1 is SGHTA and CDR2 is FQGNSA in the germline V gene. V was cut by 0 bases and J by 6 bases, with 8 bases left in between.